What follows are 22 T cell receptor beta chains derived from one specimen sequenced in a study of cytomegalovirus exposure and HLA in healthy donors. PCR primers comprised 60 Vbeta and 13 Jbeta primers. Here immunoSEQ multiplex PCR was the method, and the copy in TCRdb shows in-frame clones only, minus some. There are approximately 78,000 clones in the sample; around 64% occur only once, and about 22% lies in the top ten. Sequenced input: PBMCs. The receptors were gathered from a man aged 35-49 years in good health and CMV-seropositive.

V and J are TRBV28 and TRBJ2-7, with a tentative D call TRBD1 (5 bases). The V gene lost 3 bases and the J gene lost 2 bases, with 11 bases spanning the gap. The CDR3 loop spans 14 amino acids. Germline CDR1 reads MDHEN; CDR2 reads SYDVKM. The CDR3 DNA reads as TGTGCCAGCAGTTTCTCAGGGAACCCCTACGAGCAGTACTTC. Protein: CASSFSGNPYEQYF.

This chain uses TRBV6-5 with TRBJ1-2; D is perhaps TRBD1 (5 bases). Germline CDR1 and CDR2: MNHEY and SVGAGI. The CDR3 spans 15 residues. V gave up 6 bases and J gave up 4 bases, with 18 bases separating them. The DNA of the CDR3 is TGTGCCAGCAGCCCACTTCCCGGGACTCTCTATGGCTACACCTTC. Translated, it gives CASSPLPGTLYGYTF.

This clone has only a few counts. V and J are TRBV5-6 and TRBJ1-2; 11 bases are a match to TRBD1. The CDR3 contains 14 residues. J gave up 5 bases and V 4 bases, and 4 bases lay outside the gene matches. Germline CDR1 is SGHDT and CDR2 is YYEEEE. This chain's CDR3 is CASSRGQGAYGYTF. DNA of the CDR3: TGTGCCAGCAGCCGCGGACAGGGGGCTTATGGCTACACCTTC.

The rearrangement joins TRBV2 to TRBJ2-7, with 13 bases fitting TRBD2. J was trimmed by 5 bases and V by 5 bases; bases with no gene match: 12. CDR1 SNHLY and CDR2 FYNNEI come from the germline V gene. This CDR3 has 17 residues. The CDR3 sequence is CASSKSLTSGGSNEQYF. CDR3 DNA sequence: TGTGCCAGCAGTAAGTCTTTGACTAGCGGGGGGTCCAACGAGCAGTACTTC.

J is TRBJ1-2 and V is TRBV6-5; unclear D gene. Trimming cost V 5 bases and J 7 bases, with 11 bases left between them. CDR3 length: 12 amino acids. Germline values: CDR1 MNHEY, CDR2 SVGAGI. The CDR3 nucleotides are TGTGCCAGCAGTGAGACGGGTGGTGGCTACACCTTC. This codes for CASSETGGGYTF.

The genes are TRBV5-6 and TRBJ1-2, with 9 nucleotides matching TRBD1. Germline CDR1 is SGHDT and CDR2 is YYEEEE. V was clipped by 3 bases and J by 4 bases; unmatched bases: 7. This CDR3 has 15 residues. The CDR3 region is CASSSQGAGSYGYTF. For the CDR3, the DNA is TGTGCCAGCAGCTCACAGGGGGCAGGAAGCTATGGCTACACCTTC. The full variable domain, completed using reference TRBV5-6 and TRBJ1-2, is DAGVTQSPTHLIKTRGQQVTLRCSPKSGHDTVSWYQQALGQGPQFIFQYYEEEERQRGNFPDRFSGHQFPNYSSELNVNALLLGDSALYLCASSSQGAGSYGYTFGSGTRLTVV.

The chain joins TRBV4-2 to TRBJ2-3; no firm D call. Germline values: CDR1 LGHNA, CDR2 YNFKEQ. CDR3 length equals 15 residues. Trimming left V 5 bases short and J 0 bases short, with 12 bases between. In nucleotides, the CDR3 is TGTGCCAGCAGCGGCGTTGCGGATAGCACAGATACGCAGTATTTT. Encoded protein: CASSGVADSTDTQYF.

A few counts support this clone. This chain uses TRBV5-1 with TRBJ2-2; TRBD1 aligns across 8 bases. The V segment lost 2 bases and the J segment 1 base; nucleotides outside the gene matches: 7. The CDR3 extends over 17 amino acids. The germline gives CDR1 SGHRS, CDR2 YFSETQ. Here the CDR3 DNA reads TGCGCCAGCAGCTTAATGGGCGGGACAGGGAACACCGGGGAGCTGTTTTTT. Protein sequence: CASSLMGGTGNTGELFF.

DNA for the CDR3: TGTGCCAGCAGGGACAGGGCGGGGGAGCAGTACTTC. Residues: CASRDRAGEQYF. This chain connects TRBV6-6 to TRBJ2-7; TRBD1 aligns across 8 bases. This CDR3 is built from 12 residues. After removal of 6 bases from V and 7 bases from J, the junction contained 5 bases not matched to a gene. Germline V lookup: CDR1 MNHNY, CDR2 SVGAGI (reference sequence).

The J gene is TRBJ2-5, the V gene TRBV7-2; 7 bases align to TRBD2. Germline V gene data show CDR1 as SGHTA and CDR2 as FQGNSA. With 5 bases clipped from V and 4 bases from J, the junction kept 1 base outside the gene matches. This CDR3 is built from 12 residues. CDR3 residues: CASSRGVETQYF. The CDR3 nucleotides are TGTGCCAGCAGCCGGGGGGTAGAGACCCAGTACTTC.

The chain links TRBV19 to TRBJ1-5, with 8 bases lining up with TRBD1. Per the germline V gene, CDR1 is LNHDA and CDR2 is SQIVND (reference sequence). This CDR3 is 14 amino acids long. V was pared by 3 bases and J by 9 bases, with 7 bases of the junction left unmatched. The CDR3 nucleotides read TGTGCCAGTAGTATGGGACAGGCTCTAGGGCCCCAGCATTTT. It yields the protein CASSMGQALGPQHF. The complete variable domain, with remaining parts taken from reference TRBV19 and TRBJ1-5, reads DGGITQSPKYLFRKEGQNVTLSCEQNLNHDAMYWYRQDPGQGLRLIYYSQIVNDFQKGDIAEGYSVSREKKESFPLTVTSAQKNPTAFYLCASSMGQALGPQHFGDGTRLSIL.

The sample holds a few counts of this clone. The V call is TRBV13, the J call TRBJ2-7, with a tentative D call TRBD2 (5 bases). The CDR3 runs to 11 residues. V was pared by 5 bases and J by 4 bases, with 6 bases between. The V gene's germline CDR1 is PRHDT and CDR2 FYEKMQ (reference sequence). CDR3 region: CASSGEYEQYF. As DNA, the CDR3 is TGTGCCAGCAGCGGGGAGTACGAGCAGTACTTC. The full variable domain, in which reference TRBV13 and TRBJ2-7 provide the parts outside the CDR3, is AAGVIQSPRHLIKEKRETATLKCYPIPRHDTVYWYQQGPGQDPQFLISFYEKMQSDKGSIPDRFSAQQFSDYHSELNMSSLELGDSALYFCASSGEYEQYFGPGTRLTVT.

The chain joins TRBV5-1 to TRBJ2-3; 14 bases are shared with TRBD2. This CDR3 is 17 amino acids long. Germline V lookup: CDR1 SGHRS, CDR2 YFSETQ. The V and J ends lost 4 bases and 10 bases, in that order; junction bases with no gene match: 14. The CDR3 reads CASSQITGTSGGRAQYF. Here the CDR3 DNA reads TGCGCCAGCAGCCAGATCACCGGGACTAGCGGGGGTAGGGCGCAGTATTTT.

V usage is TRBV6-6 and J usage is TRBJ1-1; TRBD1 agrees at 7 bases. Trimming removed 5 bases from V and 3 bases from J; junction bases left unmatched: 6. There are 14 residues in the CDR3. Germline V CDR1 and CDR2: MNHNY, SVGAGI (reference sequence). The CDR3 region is CASSQGEGYTEAFF. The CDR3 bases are TGTGCCAGCAGTCAGGGGGAAGGGTACACTGAAGCTTTCTTT.

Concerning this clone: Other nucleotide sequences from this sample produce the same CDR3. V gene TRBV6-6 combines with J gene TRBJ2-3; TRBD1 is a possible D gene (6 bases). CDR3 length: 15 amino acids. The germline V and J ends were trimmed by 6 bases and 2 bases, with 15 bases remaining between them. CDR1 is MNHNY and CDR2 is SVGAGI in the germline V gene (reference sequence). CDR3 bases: TGTGCCAGCAGCGCCCGTGGACAGCTCACAGATACGCAGTATTTT. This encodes CASSARGQLTDTQYF.

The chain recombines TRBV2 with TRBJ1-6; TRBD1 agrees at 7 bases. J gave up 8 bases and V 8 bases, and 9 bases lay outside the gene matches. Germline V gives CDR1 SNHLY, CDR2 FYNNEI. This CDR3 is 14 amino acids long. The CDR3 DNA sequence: TGTGCCAGCCAATCCCGGGACAGAGATTCACCCCTCCACTTT. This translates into CASQSRDRDSPLHF.

The CDR3 sequence: CASSQDVRSNQPQHF. The CDR3 coding sequence is TGCGCCAGCAGCCAAGACGTCAGGTCCAATCAGCCCCAGCATTTT. The V and J genes are TRBV4-1 and TRBJ1-5; no firm D call. CDR1 is MGHRA, CDR2 YSYEKL, per germline. V gave up 0 bases and J gave up 3 bases, with 9 bases separating them. This CDR3 comprises 15 residues.

CDR3 coding DNA: TGTGCCAGCAGCTTAGTCGGGGTCACAGATACGCAGTATTTT. Encoded protein: CASSLVGVTDTQYF. This chain uses TRBV7-9 with TRBJ2-3, with a possible D match to TRBD2 (5 bases). The CDR3 length is 14 residues. Trimming pared 1 base from V and 2 bases from J, leaving 7 bases between. Germline CDR1 SEHNR, CDR2 FQNEAQ (reference sequence).

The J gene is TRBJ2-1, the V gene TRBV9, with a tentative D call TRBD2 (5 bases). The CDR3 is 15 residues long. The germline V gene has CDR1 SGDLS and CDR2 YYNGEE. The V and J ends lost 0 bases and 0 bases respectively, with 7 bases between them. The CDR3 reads CASSVGRGSYNEQFF. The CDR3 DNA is TGTGCCAGCAGCGTAGGCCGGGGCTCCTACAATGAGCAGTTCTTC.

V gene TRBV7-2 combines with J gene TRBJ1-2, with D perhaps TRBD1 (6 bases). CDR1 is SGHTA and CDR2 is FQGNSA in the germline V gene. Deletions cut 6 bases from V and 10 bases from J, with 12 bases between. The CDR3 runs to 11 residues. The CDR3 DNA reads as TGTGCCAGCAGGGGGGGGCGGTTCTACACCTTC. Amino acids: CASRGGRFYTF.

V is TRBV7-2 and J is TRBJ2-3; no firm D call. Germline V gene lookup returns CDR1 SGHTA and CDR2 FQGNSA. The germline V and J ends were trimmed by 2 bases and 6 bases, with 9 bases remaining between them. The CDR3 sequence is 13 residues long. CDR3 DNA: TGTGCCAGCAGCTTAAGCCGGGTGGATACGCAGTATTTT. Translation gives CASSLSRVDTQYF. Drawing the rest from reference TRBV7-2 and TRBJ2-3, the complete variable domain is GAGVSQSPSNKVTEKGKDVELRCDPISGHTALYWYRQSLGQGLEFLIYFQGNSAPDKSGLPSDRFSAERTGGSVSTLTIQRTQQEDSAVYLCASSLSRVDTQYFGPGTRLTVL.

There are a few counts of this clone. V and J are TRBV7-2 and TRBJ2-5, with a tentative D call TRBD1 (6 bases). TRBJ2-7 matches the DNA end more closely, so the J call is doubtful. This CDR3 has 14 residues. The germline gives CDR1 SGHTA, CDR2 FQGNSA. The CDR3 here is CASSLGHTAYEQYF. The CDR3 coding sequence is TGTGCCAGCAGCCTGGGACATACAGCCTACGAGCAGTACTTC.